This entry lists 30 T cell receptor beta chains sequenced from one sample in a study of blood T cells in healthy people across ages. Using a J-beta primer mix together with a sample-barcoded 5' primer, a second PCR was run for roughly 6 to 12 cycles. TCRdb fed the 5' RACE reads into MiXCR, producing one record per CDR3 protein. This sample has some 880,000 distinct CDR3 sequences, with roughly 34% found just once. The sequencing sample was made of blood. These receptors came from a man between 18 and 29 years old in good health.

This clonotype occurred a few times. The chain couples TRBV20-1 to TRBJ2-3; TRBD2 might be the D (7 bases). Per the germline V gene, CDR1 is DFQATT and CDR2 is SNEGSKA (reference sequence). The CDR3 length is 15 residues. Trimming took off 4 bases at V and 0 bases at J, with 14 bases between the two ends. As DNA, the CDR3 is TGCAGTGCTATATCTGGGGGGGCTAGCACAGATACGCAGTATTTT. Translation gives CSAISGGASTDTQYF.

The chain is built from TRBV12-3 or TRBV12-4 and TRBJ2-3; 8 bases agree with TRBD2. The length of the CDR3 is 11 residues. Trimming removed 7 bases from V and 14 bases from J; junction bases left unmatched: 8. The CDR3 region is CASNSGGPPYF. CDR3 DNA: TGTGCCAGCAACTCGGGGGGGCCTCCGTATTTT.

The rearrangement joins TRBV12-3 or TRBV12-4 to TRBJ1-2; D remains ambiguous. The length of the CDR3 is 14 residues. V dropped 3 bases and J dropped 0 bases, with 8 bases sitting between them. The CDR3 DNA sequence: TGTGCCAGCAGTTTTCCGGGCGCTAACTATGGCTACACCTTC. Translation gives CASSFPGANYGYTF.

This clonotype was observed a few times. The V call is TRBV10-3, the J call TRBJ2-5, with D tentatively TRBD2 (6 bases). Looked up from germline, CDR1 is ENHRY and CDR2 is SYGVKD. This CDR3 comprises 14 residues. Deletions cut 6 bases from V and 5 bases from J, with 16 bases between. This CDR3 is CAIRGGGGTETQYF. CDR3 DNA sequence: TGTGCCATCAGGGGTGGAGGAGGGACGGAGACCCAGTACTTC.

This clonotype was recorded at least ten times. The chain uses TRBV29-1 and TRBJ1-2, with D tentatively TRBD1 (5 bases). Trimming cost V 6 bases and J 3 bases, with 11 bases left between them. CDR1 SQVTM and CDR2 ANQGSEA come from the germline V gene. CDR3 length: 12 amino acids. The CDR3 loop reads CSVKTGDYGYTF. The CDR3 DNA is TGCAGCGTGAAAACGGGGGACTATGGCTACACCTTC.

This clonotype turned up a few times. This chain links TRBV4-1 with TRBJ2-1; D possibly corresponds to TRBD2 (5 bases). V lost 1 base and J lost 10, with 11 bases in between. The CDR3 consists of 13 residues. In germline, CDR1 is MGHRA, CDR2 YSYEKL. In DNA, the CDR3 is TGCGCCAGCAGCCAAGGGCCAGGACTGGAGCAGTTCTTC. Translation: CASSQGPGLEQFF.

This clonotype occurred once. V is TRBV6-6 and J is TRBJ2-7; 8 positions match TRBD2. V lost 5 bases, J lost 7 bases, and 7 bases stayed unmatched. CDR1 and CDR2 from the germline V gene are MNHNY and SVGAGI (reference sequence). The CDR3 covers 13 residues. The CDR3 region is CASSPGGANEQYF. The CDR3 DNA reads as TGTGCCAGCAGTCCCGGGGGGGCTAATGAGCAGTACTTC.

The rearrangement uses TRBV28 and TRBJ2-5; no reliable D call. Trimming left V 5 bases short and J 5 bases short, with 12 bases between. CDR3 length: 13 residues. Germline V CDR1 and CDR2: MDHEN, SYDVKM. CDR3 DNA: TGTGCCAGCAGTGTAACAAGCTCGGAGACCCAGTACTTC. Protein sequence: CASSVTSSETQYF. Full variable domain (missing parts from reference TRBV28 and TRBJ2-5): DVKVTQSSRYLVKRTGEKVFLECVQDMDHENMFWYRQDPGLGLRLIYFSYDVKMKEKGDIPEGYSVSREKKERFSLILESASTNQTSMYLCASSVTSSETQYFGPGTRLLVL.

The chain combines TRBV10-3 with TRBJ1-1, with 7 nucleotides matching TRBD1. The germline V gene encodes CDR1 ENHRY and CDR2 SYGVKD. Trimming took 6 bases from V and 1 from J; bases not matched to a gene: 11. This CDR3 comprises 16 residues. CDR3 amino acids: CAIRALTGMGNTEAFF. CDR3 DNA sequence: TGTGCCATCAGAGCTCTGACAGGGATGGGGAACACTGAAGCTTTCTTT.

The chain links TRBV12-3 or TRBV12-4 to TRBJ1-2; weak D call: TRBD1 (6 bases). V was pared by 6 bases and J by 3 bases, with 17 bases between. CDR3 length equals 15 residues. CDR3 sequence reads: CASRLHREPHYGYTF. CDR3 nucleotides: TGTGCCAGCAGACTCCACAGGGAGCCTCACTATGGCTACACCTTC.

This clonotype has only one observation. The gene calls are TRBV5-5 and TRBJ1-6, with D unresolved. In germline, CDR1 is SGHKS, CDR2 YYEKEE (reference sequence). This CDR3 has 15 amino acids. The V and J ends lost 2 bases and 14 bases respectively, with 20 bases between them. The CDR3 sequence is CASSFGPVGSVALHF. Here the CDR3 DNA reads TGTGCCAGCAGCTTCGGGCCCGTGGGTTCAGTGGCCCTCCACTTT.

The V and J genes are TRBV5-6 and TRBJ1-1, with TRBD1 identical over 11 bases. The junction had 6 bases not matched to a gene; V was cut back by 4 bases and J by 7 bases. Per germline, CDR1 SGHDT and CDR2 YYEEEE. The CDR3 sequence is 14 residues long. The CDR3: CASSLGTGGLEAFF. In DNA, the CDR3 is TGTGCCAGCAGCCTAGGGACAGGGGGACTTGAAGCTTTCTTT.

Only a few counts were recorded for this clonotype. This chain joins TRBV4-2 and TRBJ2-3; D tentatively reads TRBD1 or TRBD2 (5 bases each). V lost 0 bases to trimming and J lost 5 bases, with 12 bases between them. The CDR3 runs 15 residues. Germline lookup yields CDR1 LGHNA and CDR2 YNFKEQ. The CDR3 spells CASSQDGSGRDTQYF. Written as DNA, the CDR3 is TGTGCCAGCAGCCAAGATGGATCGGGGCGAGATACGCAGTATTTT.

CDR3 residues: CARSSKIGRSSYNEQYF. The CDR3 DNA follows: TGTGCCAGAAGCTCCAAAATCGGACGGAGCTCCTACAATGAGCAGTACTTC. The V and J genes are TRBV5-3 and TRBJ2-1; D remains unclear. The J call may be mistaken, given a closer DNA end match to TRBJ2-7. TRBV5-3 has ORF status, its function being uncertain. This CDR3 is 17 amino acids long.

Concerning this clonotype itself: A much more abundant neighbour one base away suggests this may be a read error. The chain carries TRBV7-2 and TRBJ1-5, with D uncertain. This CDR3 has 12 residues. From germline, CDR1 is SGHTA and CDR2 FQGNSA. Here the CDR3 reads CASSFFNQPRHF. The CDR3, as DNA: TGTGCCAGCAGCTTTTTCAATCAGCCCCGGCATTTT. Full variable domain (remainder filled in from reference TRBV7-2 and TRBJ1-5): GAGVSQSPSNKVTEKGKDVELRCDPISGHTALYWYRQSLGQGLEFLIYFQGNSAPDKSGLPSDRFSAERTGGSVSTLTIQRTQQEDSAVYLCASSFFNQPRHFGDGTRLSIL.

In its sample, this clonotype was seen a few times. The V call is TRBV28, the J call TRBJ2-5; TRBD2 agrees at 8 bases. The CDR3 runs to 14 residues. CDR1 and CDR2 from the germline V gene are MDHEN and SYDVKM. Trimming at V came to 2 bases and at J to 4 bases, leaving 3 bases not matched to a gene. The CDR3 loop is CASSLRAGAETQYF. The CDR3 bases are TGTGCCAGCAGTTTACGAGCGGGGGCAGAGACCCAGTACTTC.

This chain joins TRBV12-5 and TRBJ1-5; weak D call: TRBD1 (6 bases). The V gene lost 0 bases and the J gene lost 1 base, with 16 bases spanning the gap. The CDR3 consists of 18 residues. The germline gives CDR1 LGHNT, CDR2 FRNRAP. As DNA, the CDR3 is TGTGCTAGTGGTTTGGTACTCCTAGAGGGGGGGAGCAATCAGCCCCAGCATTTT. It is translated as CASGLVLLEGGSNQPQHF.

This clonotype occurred a few times. V usage is TRBV4-3 and J usage is TRBJ2-3; 15 positions match TRBD2. Trimming at V came to 4 bases and at J to 3 bases, leaving 5 bases not matched to a gene. The CDR3 extends over 17 amino acids. Germline lookup yields CDR1 LGHNA and CDR2 YSLEER. The CDR3 region has the DNA TGCGCCAGCAGCCCAGGACTAGCGGGGGGGTTGACAGATACGCAGTATTTT. Translation gives CASSPGLAGGLTDTQYF.

As concerns this clonotype: The junction shows a germline mismatch at one end, possibly a read error. V gene TRBV4-3 combines with J gene TRBJ1-1; D not resolved. Germline V CDR1 and CDR2: LGHNA, YSLEER. CDR3 length: 14 amino acids. CDR3 sequence (DNA): TGCGTCAGCAGCCAAGATTTCGGGGAAACTGAAGCTTTCTTT. As protein: CVSSQDFGETEAFF.

V and J are TRBV4-1 and TRBJ1-6; D is uncertain. The germline CDR1 and CDR2 sequences are MGHRA and YSYEKL. The CDR3 is made up of 20 amino acids. The V end was cut by 3 bases, the J end by 0 bases, with 21 bases between. The CDR3 is CASSHGIQGRRGSYNSPLHF. CDR3 sequence (DNA): TGCGCCAGCAGCCACGGAATCCAAGGACGGCGGGGCTCCTATAATTCACCCCTCCACTTT.

Note on this clonotype: It may be a read error: a sequence one base away is much more abundant. The J gene is TRBJ2-1, the V gene TRBV7-2, with D perhaps matching TRBD2 (5 bases). The CDR3 consists of 16 residues. Germline CDR1 is SGHTA and CDR2 is FQGNSA. CDR3 sequence reads: CACSPTQTSEGNEQFF. The CDR3 bases are TGTGCCTGCAGCCCCACACAGACGTCAGAGGGCAATGAGCAGTTCTTC.

As regards this clonotype: With a much larger clone just one base away, this may be a read error. The rearrangement uses TRBV5-1 and TRBJ2-1, with 8 bases fitting TRBD1. The CDR3 consists of 16 residues. Germline V gene sequence: CDR1 SGHRS, CDR2 YFSETQ. This chain's CDR3 is CASSRDRTPAYNAQFF. The CDR3 nucleotides read TGCGCCAGCAGCCGGGACAGGACCCCTGCCTACAATGCGCAGTTCTTC.

This clonotype was counted a few times. J is TRBJ2-3 and V is TRBV7-2, with 10 bases that match TRBD2. The V segment lost 5 bases and the J segment 2 bases; nucleotides outside the gene matches: 7. The CDR3 covers 16 residues. Per germline, CDR1 SGHTA and CDR2 FQGNSA. This CDR3 is CASSPLAGGVTDTQYF. The CDR3 DNA reads as TGTGCCAGCAGCCCATTAGCGGGGGGAGTCACAGATACGCAGTATTTT.

The chain is built from TRBV6-2 or TRBV6-3 and TRBJ2-6; TRBD2 matches 12 bases. J lost 2 bases, V lost 10 bases, and 15 bases had no gene match. In germline, CDR1 is MNHEY, CDR2 SVGEGT. The CDR3 spans 19 residues. CDR3 sequence: CANSYTAGLAGPGANVLTF. The CDR3 DNA follows: TGTGCCAACAGCTATACAGCGGGACTAGCGGGCCCTGGGGCCAACGTCCTGACTTTC.

This clonotype was observed a handful of times. In DNA form, the CDR3 reads TGCAGTGCTACTCATGGGTACACAGATACGCAGTATTTT. It encodes CSATHGYTDTQYF. This chain uses TRBV20-1 with TRBJ2-3; no clear D gene. Germline CDR1 reads DFQATT; CDR2 reads SNEGSKA (reference sequence). V lost 4 bases and J lost 2, with 10 bases in between. The CDR3 consists of 13 residues.

The chain carries TRBV20-1 and TRBJ2-5, with TRBD1 identical over 7 bases. The DNA end is more similar to TRBJ2-7, so the J call may be wrong. CDR3 length equals 13 residues. Looked up from germline, CDR1 is DFQATT and CDR2 is SNEGSKA (reference sequence). CDR3 region: CSAPLSTGNEQYF. CDR3 sequence (DNA): TGCAGTGCTCCGTTATCGACAGGGAACGAGCAGTACTTC.

The chain uses TRBV12-3 or TRBV12-4 and TRBJ2-2; tentatively, D is TRBD1 (6 bases). The CDR3 has 14 residues. Deletions cut 6 bases from V and 4 bases from J, with 12 bases between. The CDR3 loop reads CASRMDSLTGELFF. The CDR3 bases are TGTGCCAGCAGAATGGACAGTCTCACCGGGGAGCTGTTTTTT.

This chain links TRBV20-1 with TRBJ1-4, with no clear D. V gave up 3 bases and J gave up 4 bases, with 15 bases separating them. Germline CDR1 and CDR2: DFQATT and SNEGSKA (reference sequence). The CDR3 totals 15 residues. The CDR3 bases are TGCAGTGCTAGTTCCGTGACCAGTTTTAATGAAAAACTGTTTTTT. This translates into CSASSVTSFNEKLFF.

The chain employs TRBV29-1 and TRBJ2-3; D perhaps matches TRBD1 (6 bases). CDR3 length: 18 residues. With 3 bases removed from V and 5 bases from J, the gap between germline ends came to 27 bases. CDR1 and CDR2 (germline): SQVTM, ANQGSEA. DNA of the CDR3: TGCAGCGTTGATGGGGGTATAGACAGGCCCATATCCGAAGATACGCAGTATTTT. It yields the protein CSVDGGIDRPISEDTQYF.

This clonotype was found a few times. This sequence may be a read error, since a much larger clone differs from it by one base. The genes are TRBV7-3 and TRBJ2-5; D ambiguous. V shed 6 bases and J shed 11 bases, with 16 bases lying between them. Per the germline V gene, CDR1 is SGHTA and CDR2 is FQGTGA. The CDR3 runs 12 residues. Written as DNA, the CDR3 is TGTGCCAGCAGTCGAAATGGCAATGAGCAGTACTTC. It encodes CASSRNGNEQYF.